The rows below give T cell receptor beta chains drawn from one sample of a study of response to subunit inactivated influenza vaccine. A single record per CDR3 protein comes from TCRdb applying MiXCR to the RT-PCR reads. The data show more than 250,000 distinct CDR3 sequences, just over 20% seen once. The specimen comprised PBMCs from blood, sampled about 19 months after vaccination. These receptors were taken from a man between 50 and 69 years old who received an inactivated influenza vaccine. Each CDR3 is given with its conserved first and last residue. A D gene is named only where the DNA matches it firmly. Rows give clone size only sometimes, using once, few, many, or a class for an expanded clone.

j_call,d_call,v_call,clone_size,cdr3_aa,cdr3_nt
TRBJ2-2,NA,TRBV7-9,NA,CASSSPTVSTGELFF,TGTGCCAGCAGCTCTCCGACGGTATCGACCGGGGAGCTGTTTTTT
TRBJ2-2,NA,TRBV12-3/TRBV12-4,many,CASGWTASNTGELFF,TGTGCCAGCGGGTGGACAGCCTCGAACACCGGGGAGCTGTTTTTT
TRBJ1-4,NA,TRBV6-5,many,CASSYLQVFIDEKLFF,TGTGCCAGCAGTTATCTTCAGGTTTTTATAGATGAAAAACTGTTTTTT
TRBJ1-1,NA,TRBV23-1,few,CASSNGPITAEAFF,TGCGCCAGCAGTAATGGACCCATTACAGCTGAAGCTTTCTTT
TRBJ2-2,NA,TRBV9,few,CASSVGSTNTGELFF,TGTGCCAGCAGCGTAGGCTCAACGAACACCGGGGAGCTGTTTTTT
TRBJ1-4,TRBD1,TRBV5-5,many,CASSLWDSNEKLFF,TGTGCCAGCAGCTTGTGGGACAGTAATGAAAAACTGTTTTTT
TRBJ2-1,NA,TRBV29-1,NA,CSGPDRYNEQFF,TGCAGCGGACCGGACCGCTACAATGAGCAGTTCTTC
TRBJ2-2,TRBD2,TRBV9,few,CASSPLAGTALGGELFF,TGTGCCAGCAGCCCCCTAGCGGGAACGGCTTTGGGCGGGGAGCTGTTTTTT
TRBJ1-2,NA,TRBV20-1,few,CSAGAGPARGYGYTF,TGCAGTGCTGGGGCGGGGCCCGCTAGAGGCTATGGCTACACCTTC
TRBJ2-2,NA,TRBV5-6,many,CASSLLVNTGELFF,TGTGCCAGCAGCTTGCTAGTTAACACCGGGGAGCTGTTTTTT
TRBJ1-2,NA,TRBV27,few,CASSPMGYDGYTF,TGTGCCAGCAGCCCCATGGGGTATGATGGCTACACCTTC
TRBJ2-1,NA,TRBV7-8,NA,CASSYSSRVNYNEQFF,TGTGCCAGCAGCTACAGCTCCAGGGTAAACTACAATGAGCAGTTCTTC
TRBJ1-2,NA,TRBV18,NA,CASSPQGNHGYTF,TGTGCCAGCTCACCACAGGGAAATCACGGCTACACCTTC
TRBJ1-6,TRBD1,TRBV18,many,CASSPTGENSPLHF,TGTGCCAGCTCACCAACAGGGGAGAATTCACCCCTCCACTTT
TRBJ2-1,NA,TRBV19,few,CASRPLPQGDEQFF,TGTGCCAGTAGACCCTTGCCACAAGGGGATGAGCAGTTCTTC
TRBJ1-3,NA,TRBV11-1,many,CASSLVSRSRVAGNTIYF,TGTGCCAGCAGCTTAGTATCGAGGTCCAGGGTCGCTGGAAACACCATATATTTT
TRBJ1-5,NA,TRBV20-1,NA,CSATPQSQPQHF,TGCAGTGCTACGCCCCAGAGTCAGCCCCAGCATTTT
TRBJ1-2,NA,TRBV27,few,CASSPTSNYGYTF,TGTGCCAGCAGCCCCACGTCTAACTATGGCTACACCTTC
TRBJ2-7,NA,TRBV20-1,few,CSAPALSYEQYF,TGCAGTGCCCCGGCCCTATCCTACGAGCAGTACTTC
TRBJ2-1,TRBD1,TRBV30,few,CAWSTGQGNEQFF,TGTGCCTGGAGTACGGGACAGGGCAATGAGCAGTTCTTC
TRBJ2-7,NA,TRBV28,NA,CASSYAGSSYEQYF,TGTGCCAGCAGTTACGCAGGCAGCTCCTACGAGCAGTACTTC
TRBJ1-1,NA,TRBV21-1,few,CASSKRQINTEAFF,TGTGCCAGCAGCAAAAGACAGATCAACACTGAAGCTTTCTTT
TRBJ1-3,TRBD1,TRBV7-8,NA,CASSLARDRGIGNTIYF,TGTGCCAGCAGCTTAGCGCGAGACAGGGGGATTGGAAACACCATATATTTT
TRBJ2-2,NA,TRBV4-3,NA,CASSQDPNLTVNTGELFF,TGCGCCAGCAGCCAAGATCCAAATTTAACAGTGAACACCGGGGAGCTGTTTTTT
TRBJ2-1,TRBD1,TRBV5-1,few,CASSFRTGLHSYNEQFF,TGCGCCAGCAGCTTTCGGACAGGGCTTCATAGTTACAATGAGCAGTTCTTC
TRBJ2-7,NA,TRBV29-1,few,CSGASSYEQYF,TGCAGCGGTGCAAGTTCCTACGAGCAGTACTTC
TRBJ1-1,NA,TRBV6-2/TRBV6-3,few,CASSQDTPEAFF,TGTGCCAGCAGCCAAGACACGCCTGAAGCTTTCTTT
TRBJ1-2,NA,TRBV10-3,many,CAISARGGDGYTF,TGTGCCATCAGTGCTCGAGGGGGGGATGGCTACACCTTC
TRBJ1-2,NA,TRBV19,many,CASSSAPSNYGYTF,TGTGCCAGTAGTAGCGCCCCCTCTAACTATGGCTACACCTTC
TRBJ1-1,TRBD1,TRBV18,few,CASSPQGGNTEAFF,TGTGCCAGCTCACCTCAGGGGGGGAACACTGAAGCTTTCTTT
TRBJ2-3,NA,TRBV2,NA,CASSGITDTQYF,TGTGCCAGCAGCGGGATTACAGATACGCAGTATTTT
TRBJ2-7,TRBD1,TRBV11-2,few,CASSLEGQSSYEQYF,TGTGCCAGCAGCTTAGAGGGACAGAGCTCCTACGAGCAGTACTTC
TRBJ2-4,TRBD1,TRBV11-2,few,CASSPGLGTGGGRTKNIQYF,TGTGCCAGCAGCCCCGGCCTCGGAACAGGGGGAGGACGAACCAAAAACATTCAGTACTTC
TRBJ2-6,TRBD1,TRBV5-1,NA,CASSFTLGTGANSGANVLTF,TGCGCCAGCAGCTTCACTTTAGGGACAGGGGCGAACTCTGGGGCCAACGTCCTGACTTTC
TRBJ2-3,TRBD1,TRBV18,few,CASSPPRGQVNTDTQYF,TGTGCCAGCTCACCACCTCGGGGACAGGTTAACACAGATACGCAGTATTTT
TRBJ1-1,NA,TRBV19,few,CASSMGDRPGPEAFF,TGTGCCAGTAGTATGGGGGACCGACCGGGTCCTGAAGCTTTCTTT
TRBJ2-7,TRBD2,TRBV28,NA,CASSLFRLASGRHEQYF,TGTGCCAGCAGTTTATTTCGTTTGGCTAGCGGGAGACACGAGCAGTACTTC
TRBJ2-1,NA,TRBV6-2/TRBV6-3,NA,CASRKRAPYNEQFF,TGTGCCAGCAGAAAGCGGGCCCCCTACAATGAGCAGTTCTTC
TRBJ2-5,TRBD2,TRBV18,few,CASSPQLAGEETQYF,TGTGCCAGCTCACCACAACTAGCGGGAGAAGAGACCCAGTACTTC
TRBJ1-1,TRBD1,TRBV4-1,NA,CASSQPGQGGTEAFF,TGCGCCAGCAGCCAACCGGGACAGGGAGGCACTGAAGCTTTCTTT
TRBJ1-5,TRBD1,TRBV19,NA,CASSPTGYRQPQHF,TGTGCCAGTAGCCCGACAGGGTATCGTCAGCCCCAGCATTTT
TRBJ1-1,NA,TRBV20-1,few,CSAGQQTPNTEAFF,TGCAGTGCTGGTCAACAGACGCCGAACACTGAAGCTTTCTTT
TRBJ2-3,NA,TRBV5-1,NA,CASSLVASGTDTQYF,TGCGCCAGCAGCTTGGTGGCTAGTGGAACAGATACGCAGTATTTT
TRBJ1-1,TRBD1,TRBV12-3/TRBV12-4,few,CASSRSDRVPEAFF,TGTGCCAGCAGTCGAAGCGACAGGGTCCCCGAAGCTTTCTTT
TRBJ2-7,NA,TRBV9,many,CASSLGTETYEQYF,TGTGCCAGCAGTTTAGGGACGGAGACCTACGAGCAGTACTTC
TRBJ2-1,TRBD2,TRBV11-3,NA,CASSFVSSGRGEGDEQFF,TGTGCCAGCAGCTTCGTGAGTAGCGGGAGAGGTGAGGGGGATGAGCAGTTCTTC
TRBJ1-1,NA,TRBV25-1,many,CASSEGRGGYTEAFF,TGTGCCAGCAGTGAGGGCAGGGGAGGGTACACTGAAGCTTTCTTT
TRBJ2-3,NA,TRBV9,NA,CASSVILDTQYF,TGTGCCAGCAGCGTCATTCTTGATACGCAGTATTTT
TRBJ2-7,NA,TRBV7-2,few,CASSSGSLRTYEQYF,TGTGCCAGCAGCTCAGGGTCGCTACGTACCTACGAGCAGTACTTC
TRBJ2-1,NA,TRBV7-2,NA,CASSFLDPEREQFF,TGTGCCAGCAGCTTTCTAGACCCAGAACGAGAGCAGTTCTTC
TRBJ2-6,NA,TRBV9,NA,CASNGPGHLSGANVLTF,TGTGCCAGCAACGGACCCGGACACCTCTCTGGGGCCAACGTCCTGACTTTC
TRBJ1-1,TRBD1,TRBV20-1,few,CSARDPGQGFDEAFF,TGCAGTGCTAGAGATCCGGGACAGGGGTTCGATGAAGCTTTCTTT
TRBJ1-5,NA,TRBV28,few,CATHDISGNQPQHF,TGTGCCACCCACGACATCAGTGGCAATCAGCCCCAGCATTTT
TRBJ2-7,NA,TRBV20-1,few,CSADVYEQYF,TGCAGTGCCGACGTCTACGAGCAGTACTTC
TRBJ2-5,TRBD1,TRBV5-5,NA,CASRDTGGGETQYF,TGTGCCAGCAGGGACACAGGGGGCGGTGAGACCCAGTACTTC
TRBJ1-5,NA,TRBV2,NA,CASRTLGSGQPQHF,TGTGCCAGCAGGACCTTGGGGTCCGGTCAGCCCCAGCATTTT
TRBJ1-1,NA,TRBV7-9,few,CASSFRGLETEAFF,TGTGCCAGCAGCTTTCGAGGGTTGGAGACTGAAGCTTTCTTT
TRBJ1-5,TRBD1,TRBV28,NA,CASSLRDRAGNQPQHF,TGTGCCAGCAGCCTACGAGACAGGGCGGGGAATCAGCCCCAGCATTTT